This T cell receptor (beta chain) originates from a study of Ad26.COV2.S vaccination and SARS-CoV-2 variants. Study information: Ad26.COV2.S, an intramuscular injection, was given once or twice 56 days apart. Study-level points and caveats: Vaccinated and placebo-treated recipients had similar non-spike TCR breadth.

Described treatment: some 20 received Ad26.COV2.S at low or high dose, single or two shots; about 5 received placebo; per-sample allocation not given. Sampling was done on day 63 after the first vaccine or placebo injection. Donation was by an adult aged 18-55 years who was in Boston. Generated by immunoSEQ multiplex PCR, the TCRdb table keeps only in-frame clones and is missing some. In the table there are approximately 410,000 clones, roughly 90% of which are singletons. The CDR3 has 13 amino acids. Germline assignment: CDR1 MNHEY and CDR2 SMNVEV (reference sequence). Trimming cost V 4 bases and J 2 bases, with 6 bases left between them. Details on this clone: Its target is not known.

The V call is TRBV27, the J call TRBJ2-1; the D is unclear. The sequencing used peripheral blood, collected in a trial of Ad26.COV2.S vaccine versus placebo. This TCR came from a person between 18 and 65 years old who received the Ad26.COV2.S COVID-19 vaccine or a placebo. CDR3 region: CASSSGPYNEQFF. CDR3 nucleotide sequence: TGTGCCAGCAGTTCCGGGCCCTACAATGAGCAGTTCTTC.